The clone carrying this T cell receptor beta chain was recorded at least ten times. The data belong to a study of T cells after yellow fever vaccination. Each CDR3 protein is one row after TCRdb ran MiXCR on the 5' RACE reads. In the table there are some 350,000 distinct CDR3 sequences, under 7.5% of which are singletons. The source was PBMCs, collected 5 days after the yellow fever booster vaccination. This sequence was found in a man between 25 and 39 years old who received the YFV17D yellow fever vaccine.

CDR3: CASSRRLAANTGELFF. The CDR3 DNA sequence: TGTGCCAGCAGCCGTCGACTAGCGGCGAACACCGGGGAGCTGTTTTTT. The chain combines TRBV14 with TRBJ2-2; 9 positions agree with TRBD2. This CDR3 is 16 amino acids long. The germline gives CDR1 SGHDN, CDR2 FVKESK. After removal of 4 bases from V and 0 bases from J, the junction contained 3 bases not matched to a gene.